The rows below give T cell receptor beta chains drawn from one sample of a study of Ad26.COV2.S vaccination and SARS-CoV-2 variants. Libraries were prepared by immunoSEQ multiplex PCR; TCRdb keeps only in-frame clonotypes and omits some of them. This table has more than 300,000 clones, about 87% appearing once. The sequencing here drew on peripheral blood, taken in a trial of Ad26.COV2.S vaccine versus placebo. These receptors were obtained from a person between 18 and 65 years old who received the Ad26.COV2.S COVID-19 vaccine or a placebo. CDR3s include the opening cysteine and the closing phenylalanine or tryptophan. The D gene is left open where the match is weak. A clone size is listed for some rows: how often the clone was seen (once, few, many), or a class if it is expanded.

size	V	length	D	J	DNA	CDR3
NA	TRBV28	11	NA	TRBJ2-4	TGTGCCAGCCTCGACCGAAACATTCAGTACTTC	CASLDRNIQYF
once	TRBV5-4	13	NA	TRBJ1-1	TGTGCCAGCAGCTTGGATGGGTTCACTGAAGCTTTCTTT	CASSLDGFTEAFF
NA	TRBV19	14	NA	TRBJ1-5	TGTGCCAGTAGTGCTCAGGGAATCAATCAGCCCCAGCATTTT	CASSAQGINQPQHF
NA	TRBV7-2	12	NA	TRBJ2-3	TGTGCCAGCAGCCCGTACACAGATACGCAGTATTTT	CASSPYTDTQYF
NA	TRBV6-1	12	NA	TRBJ2-3	TGTGCCAGCAGTGAACTTCTGGATACGCAGTATTTT	CASSELLDTQYF
NA	TRBV15	16	TRBD2	TRBJ2-5	TGTGCCACCAGCTCCCTTTACGGGGGGGGCAGCGAGACCCAGTACTTC	CATSSLYGGGSETQYF
once	TRBV6-5	15	TRBD1	TRBJ2-2	TGTGCCAGCAGTTACTCCTGGACAGGGACCGGGGAGCTGTTTTTT	CASSYSWTGTGELFF
once	TRBV19	16	TRBD2	TRBJ2-5	TGTGCCAGTAGTGAGGGACTAGCGGGGGTACTGGAGACCCAGTACTTC	CASSEGLAGVLETQYF
few	TRBV7-9	17	NA	TRBJ1-5	TGTGCCAGCAGCTCCGGGACTCCTTTTCGGGGCAATCAGCCCCAGCATTTT	CASSSGTPFRGNQPQHF
once	TRBV27	16	TRBD2	TRBJ2-7	TGTGCCAGCAGTTTTGGGGGAACAGCGGGGGGTTACGAGCAGTACTTC	CASSFGGTAGGYEQYF
few	TRBV24-1	16	NA	TRBJ2-5	TGTGCCACCAGTGATTTGTTTGGGCAGTCCCAAGAGACCCAGTACTTC	CATSDLFGQSQETQYF
NA	TRBV28	15	NA	TRBJ2-7	TGTGCCAGCAGTGGGGTTAGAACAGGATGGTACGAGCAGTACTTC	CASSGVRTGWYEQYF
NA	TRBV19	16	NA	TRBJ1-4	TGTGCCAGTAGTACTTACCGGACTGAGGTCACGGAAAAACTGTTTTTT	CASSTYRTEVTEKLFF
NA	TRBV15	17	TRBD2	TRBJ2-7	TGTGCCACCAGCAGAGACCGTAGCGGGAGGGGAACCTACGAGCAGTACTTC	CATSRDRSGRGTYEQYF
NA	TRBV28	14	TRBD1	TRBJ1-6	TGTGCCAGCAGCCCAGGGGGTCTGAATTCACCCCTCCACTTT	CASSPGGLNSPLHF
NA	TRBV28	13	NA	TRBJ1-1	TGTGCCAGCAGTTTAATCACCAACACTGAAGCTTTCTTT	CASSLITNTEAFF
NA	TRBV7-9	15	NA	TRBJ1-2	TGTGCCAGCAGCTCACCCAGAACCTCGGACTATGGCTACACCTTC	CASSSPRTSDYGYTF
NA	TRBV7-8	16	TRBD2	TRBJ2-1	TGTGCCAGCAGCCCCTTTGTGGGAGGGCCCTACAATGAGCAGTTCTTC	CASSPFVGGPYNEQFF
NA	TRBV7-9	15	TRBD1	TRBJ2-6	TGTGCCAGCAGCAAAGACAGGGCTGGGGCCAACGTCCTGACTTTC	CASSKDRAGANVLTF
NA	TRBV4-2	13	NA	TRBJ1-3	TGTGCCAGCAGCCCGACCTCTGGAAACACCATATATTTT	CASSPTSGNTIYF
NA	TRBV28	16	NA	TRBJ2-7	TGTGCCAGCAGTTTATCCGGAGACTCCTCCTCCTACGAGCAGTACTTC	CASSLSGDSSSYEQYF
many	TRBV7-9	18	NA	TRBJ2-2	TGTGCCAGCAGCTTAGGCAGCCTCGGGACCGAGAACACCGGGGAGCTGTTTTTT	CASSLGSLGTENTGELFF
NA	TRBV12-3/TRBV12-4	13	NA	TRBJ2-7	TGTGCCAGCAGTTTAGGTGGCAGGGACGAGCAGTACTTC	CASSLGGRDEQYF
NA	TRBV19	15	TRBD1	TRBJ2-7	TGTGCCAGTAAACGGTACCATACAGGGGACTACGAGCAGTACTTC	CASKRYHTGDYEQYF
NA	TRBV2	12	NA	TRBJ2-1	TGTGCCAGCAGTGAGCAACGGGATGAGCAGTTCTTC	CASSEQRDEQFF
NA	TRBV7-2	14	NA	TRBJ1-2	TGTGCCAGCAGCCCGTCGGGAATCAACTATGGCTACACCTTC	CASSPSGINYGYTF
once	TRBV7-6	14	TRBD1	TRBJ2-7	TGTGCCAGCAGCTTAGGGGACAGATCCCACGAGCAGTACTTC	CASSLGDRSHEQYF
NA	TRBV4-1	16	TRBD1	TRBJ2-7	TGCGCCAGCAGCCCCTCAGCCCGGGACAGGGACTACGAGCAGTACTTC	CASSPSARDRDYEQYF
NA	TRBV29-1	17	NA	TRBJ1-2	TGCAGCGTTCGCCCAGGGTTTCGGGGCTCTTTTAACTATGGCTACACCTTC	CSVRPGFRGSFNYGYTF
NA	TRBV6-2/TRBV6-3	14	NA	TRBJ2-7	TGTGCCAGCAGTTACTCGGGCAGAACCTACGAGCAGTACTTC	CASSYSGRTYEQYF
NA	TRBV6-5	15	TRBD1	TRBJ1-5	TGTGCCAGCAGTTCTGCCGACAGGGGCGGGCAGCCCCAGCATTTT	CASSSADRGGQPQHF
once	TRBV27	19	TRBD1	TRBJ2-1	TGTGCCAGCAGTTTCCTCATAAACAGACAGGGGTACTCCTACAATGAGCAGTTCTTC	CASSFLINRQGYSYNEQFF
NA	TRBV19	14	NA	TRBJ2-6	TGTGCCTGCAGCAAAATCCCCGGGGCCAACGTCCTGACTTTC	CACSKIPGANVLTF
NA	TRBV5-6	16	NA	TRBJ2-6	TGTGCCAGCCCCCCCAGGGGCGCAGCTGGGGCCAACGTCCTGACTTTC	CASPPRGAAGANVLTF
NA	TRBV24-1	14	NA	TRBJ1-1	TGTGCCACCAGTGGGGCGCCCCCGAACACTGAAGCTTTCTTT	CATSGAPPNTEAFF
NA	TRBV3-1/TRBV3-2	14	NA	TRBJ2-7	TGTGCCAGCAGCCTAGGTCTCAGCTCCTACGAGCAGTACTTC	CASSLGLSSYEQYF
NA	TRBV18	15	NA	TRBJ1-3	TGTGCCAGCTCACCCACGGGCTTCTCTGGAAACACCATATATTTT	CASSPTGFSGNTIYF
once	TRBV4-3	19	TRBD1	TRBJ2-1	TGCGCCAGCAGCCAAGTTCTGATGGCGACAGGGCCCGGGTTGGATGAGCAGTTCTTC	CASSQVLMATGPGLDEQFF
NA	TRBV19	16	TRBD1	TRBJ2-5	TGTGCCAGTAGTATTTCGGGGACAGGGAGCCAAGAGACCCAGTACTTC	CASSISGTGSQETQYF
NA	TRBV19	14	TRBD1	TRBJ1-2	TGTGCCAGTAGTCCACAGGGGGCTAACTATGGCTACACCTTC	CASSPQGANYGYTF
once	TRBV14	16	NA	TRBJ2-2	TGTGCCAGCAGCCAAGGTGGAACAGGGCTCACCGGGGAGCTGTTTTTT	CASSQGGTGLTGELFF
NA	TRBV4-1	15	NA	TRBJ1-6	TGCGCCAGCAGCCAAGAAGGAGGGGGTTGGACACCCCTCCACTTT	CASSQEGGGWTPLHF
NA	TRBV25-1	11	NA	TRBJ2-5	TGTGCCAGCAGTGTAAAGCAGTTGCAGTACTTC	CASSVKQLQYF
NA	TRBV23-1	13	TRBD1	TRBJ1-2	TGCGCCAGCAGTCACACAGGGGGCGATGGCTACACCTTC	CASSHTGGDGYTF
NA	TRBV12-3/TRBV12-4	13	NA	TRBJ1-5	TGTGCCAGCAGTTTGGCCGGGTTTCAGCCCCAGCATTTT	CASSLAGFQPQHF